These 30 T cell receptor beta chains share one sample of origin, sequenced in a study of cytomegalovirus exposure and HLA in healthy donors. The PCR used 60 Vbeta and 13 Jbeta primers. Produced via immunoSEQ multiplex PCR; TCRdb's table is partial and in-frame only. Here the sample spans about 78,000 clones, 72% being singletons. The sequenced sample was PBMCs. These receptor sequences come from a woman between 35 and 50 years old in good health and CMV-seropositive.

The chain combines TRBV5-1 with TRBJ2-1, with D possibly TRBD1 on 5 matching bases. Germline V gene data show CDR1 as SGHRS and CDR2 as YFSETQ. The V and J ends lost 0 bases and 9 bases respectively, with 16 bases between them. This CDR3 has 15 residues. The CDR3 here is CASSLVSGPDAEQFF. DNA of the CDR3: TGCGCCAGCAGCTTGGTTTCAGGGCCAGACGCTGAGCAGTTCTTC.

The chain carries TRBV29-1 and TRBJ1-5; D call uncertain. V lost 4 bases, J lost 3 bases, and 7 bases lay in between. Germline-derived CDR1 and CDR2 are SQVTM and ANQGSEA. This CDR3 contains 12 residues. Here the CDR3 reads CSVAGINQPQHF. The CDR3, as DNA: TGCAGCGTTGCCGGGATCAATCAGCCCCAGCATTTT.

J is TRBJ1-1 and V is TRBV10-2; D uncertain. Trimming cost V 0 bases and J 0 bases, with 8 bases left between them. This CDR3 region has 15 residues. The germline CDR1 and CDR2 sequences are WSHSY and SAAADI. The CDR3 here is CASSESLLMNTEAFF. The CDR3 DNA reads TGCGCCAGCAGTGAGTCGCTACTCATGAACACTGAAGCTTTCTTT.

The chain links TRBV6-1 to TRBJ2-3; possible D gene TRBD2, 5 bases. Per the germline V gene, CDR1 is MNHNS and CDR2 is SASEGT. The CDR3 is 14 amino acids. V shed 8 bases and J shed 11 bases, with 23 bases lying between them. CDR3 DNA: TGTGCCAGCTCTAGAGGACTCGGAGGTGGTAGGCAGTATTTT. It yields the protein CASSRGLGGGRQYF.

The chain combines TRBV5-1 with TRBJ2-1; tentative D call: TRBD2 (5 bases). Germline CDR1 reads SGHRS; CDR2 reads YFSETQ. V lost 4 bases and J 4 bases, leaving 12 bases between the germline ends. The CDR3 is 14 amino acids. CDR3 nucleotides: TGCGCCAGCAGCCCGCAGCGGCTTTACAATGAGCAGTTCTTC. It is translated as CASSPQRLYNEQFF. Complete variable domain (other parts from reference TRBV5-1 and TRBJ2-1): KAGVTQTPRYLIKTRGQQVTLSCSPISGHRSVSWYQQTPGQGLQFLFEYFSETQRNKGNFPGRFSGRQFSNSRSEMNVSTLELGDSALYLCASSPQRLYNEQFFGPGTRLTVL.

This sequence joins TRBV5-1 and TRBJ1-2; 8 bases fit TRBD1. Looked up from germline, CDR1 is SGHRS and CDR2 is YFSETQ. The CDR3 is 13 amino acids. J was trimmed by 8 bases and V by 4 bases; bases with no gene match: 7. The CDR3 region has the DNA TGCGCCAGCAGCGTAATACAGGGGGGCGGCTACACCTTC. This sequence encodes CASSVIQGGGYTF.

This chain joins TRBV5-6 and TRBJ1-6, with 9 bases identical to TRBD1. CDR3 length: 17 residues. From germline, CDR1 is SGHDT and CDR2 YYEEEE. V shed 0 bases and J 7 bases; nucleotides not matched to a gene: 8. CDR3 residues: CASSLVGDRAKNSPLHF. The CDR3 DNA follows: TGTGCCAGCAGCTTGGTGGGGGACAGGGCGAAAAATTCACCCCTCCACTTT.

The genes are TRBV6-1 and TRBJ1-2; 11 nucleotides match TRBD1. CDR1 and CDR2 from the germline V gene are MNHNS and SASEGT. With 8 bases clipped from V and 0 bases from J, the junction kept 5 bases outside the gene matches. The CDR3 sequence is 15 residues long. In nucleotides, the CDR3 is TGTGCCAGCCTCAGGACAGGGGGCGCTAACTATGGCTACACCTTC. This codes for CASLRTGGANYGYTF.

The V and J genes are TRBV2 and TRBJ2-5, with D tentatively TRBD1 (6 bases). The ends were cut back, 7 bases at V and 4 bases at J, with 13 bases in the middle. CDR1 is SNHLY and CDR2 is FYNNEI in the germline V gene. The CDR3 is made up of 13 amino acids. Here the CDR3 reads CASNRVDGETQYF. The DNA for the CDR3 is TGTGCCAGCAACAGGGTGGATGGAGAGACCCAGTACTTC. The variable domain in full, completed from reference TRBV2 and TRBJ2-5, reads EPEVTQTPSHQVTQMGQEVILRCVPISNHLYFYWYRQILGQKVEFLVSFYNNEISEKSEIFDDQFSVERPDGSNFTLKIRSTKLEDSAMYFCASNRVDGETQYFGPGTRLLVL.

This clone was counted once. The gene calls are TRBV18 and TRBJ2-1; 10 positions agree with TRBD2. CDR3 length: 16 amino acids. Unmatched junction bases numbered 10, after V lost 3 bases and J lost 8 bases. The germline V gene encodes CDR1 KGHSH and CDR2 LQKENI. CDR3 sequence reads: CASSPVSGRAKDEQFF. The CDR3 DNA reads as TGTGCCAGCTCACCCGTAAGCGGGAGGGCCAAGGATGAGCAGTTCTTC. Full variable domain (missing parts from reference TRBV18 and TRBJ2-1): NAGVMQNPRHLVRRRGQEARLRCSPMKGHSHVYWYRQLPEEGLKFMVYLQKENIIDESGMPKERFSAEFPKEGPSILRIQQVVRGDSAAYFCASSPVSGRAKDEQFFGPGTRLTVL.

The chain has TRBV12-5 and TRBJ2-1; D is undetermined. Germline assignment: CDR1 LGHNT and CDR2 FRNRAP. Deletions cut 5 bases from V and 10 bases from J, with 21 bases between. This CDR3 has 15 residues. CDR3 bases: TGTGCTAGTGGTGTCGGAGCCCCTCGGAGCTGGGAGCAGTTCTTC. Its protein product is CASGVGAPRSWEQFF.

This clone was seen a handful of times. An end of the junction does not agree with germline; a read error may underlie this. The chain joins TRBV4-2 to TRBJ1-4, with no clear D. The CDR3 is 12 amino acids. Germline CDR1 reads LGHNA; CDR2 reads YNFKEQ. CDR3 amino acids: CASSREKDYYPF. The CDR3 DNA sequence: TGTGCCAGCAGCCGAGAAAAGGACTATTACCCTTTT.

This clone was seen only a few times. V usage is TRBV18 and J usage is TRBJ1-4; 7 bases match TRBD1. This CDR3 comprises 14 residues. CDR1 is KGHSH, CDR2 LQKENI, per germline. The V and J ends lost 6 bases and 0 bases, in that order; junction bases with no gene match: 1. CDR3 DNA: TGTGCCAGCTCCGACAGGGCAACTAATGAAAAACTGTTTTTT. This codes for CASSDRATNEKLFF.

This clone appeared a single time. This chain uses TRBV5-8 with TRBJ1-3, with TRBD1 identical over 9 bases. The CDR3 consists of 18 residues. J lost 0 bases, V lost 2 bases, and 9 bases had no gene match. Germline CDR1 is SGHTS and CDR2 is YDEGEE. The CDR3 sequence: CASSLGTGNLVSGNTIYF. The CDR3 DNA is TGTGCCAGCAGCTTAGGGACAGGGAATCTCGTCTCTGGAAACACCATATATTTT. The whole variable domain, filled in from reference TRBV5-8 and TRBJ1-3, reads EAGVTQSPTHLIKTRGQQATLRCSPISGHTSVYWYQQALGLGLQFLLWYDEGEERNRGNFPPRFSGRQFPNYSSELNVNALELEDSALYLCASSLGTGNLVSGNTIYFGEGSWLTVV.

The chain uses TRBV5-4 and TRBJ2-1, with 10 bases identical to TRBD2. Germline values: CDR1 SGHNT, CDR2 YYREEE (reference sequence). The length of the CDR3 is 15 residues. V gave up 6 bases and J gave up 7 bases; unmatched junction bases: 10. CDR3 region: CASIPSGRAANEQFF. CDR3 bases: TGTGCCAGCATCCCAAGCGGGAGGGCCGCGAATGAGCAGTTCTTC.

This sequence joins TRBV4-1 and TRBJ2-2; D is perhaps TRBD1 (5 bases). Trimming pared 4 bases from V and 4 bases from J, leaving 16 bases between. This CDR3 comprises 16 residues. Germline V lookup: CDR1 MGHRA, CDR2 YSYEKL. CDR3 coding DNA: TGCGCCAGCAGCCCTATTGTGGCCAGGGCCACCGGGGAGCTGTTTTTT. It specifies CASSPIVARATGELFF.

V usage is TRBV30 and J usage is TRBJ1-4; perhaps TRBD1 as D (6 bases). Per the germline V gene, CDR1 is GTSNPN and CDR2 is SVGIG (reference sequence). This CDR3 is built from 14 residues. The V end was cut by 0 bases, the J end by 7 bases, with 12 bases between. The CDR3 here is CAWSVGLQGEKLFF. The CDR3 DNA reads as TGTGCCTGGAGTGTAGGGCTACAGGGTGAAAAACTGTTTTTT.

This chain joins TRBV19 and TRBJ2-1, with TRBD2 as a possible D gene (5 bases). Germline V gene sequence: CDR1 LNHDA, CDR2 SQIVND (reference sequence). The CDR3 runs to 14 residues. V was cut by 4 bases and J by 1 base, with 8 bases left in between. This CDR3 is CASSTGVSYNEQFF. CDR3 nucleotide sequence: TGTGCCAGTAGTACCGGGGTATCCTACAATGAGCAGTTCTTC.

The V call is TRBV28, the J call TRBJ2-1, with TRBD2 identical over 7 bases. The V gene's germline CDR1 is MDHEN and CDR2 SYDVKM. The CDR3 runs to 16 residues. The trim removed 2 bases at V and 0 bases at J, leaving 4 bases unmatched. CDR3 amino acids: CASSLPLATSYNEQFF. CDR3 nucleotides: TGTGCCAGCAGTTTACCACTAGCGACCTCCTACAATGAGCAGTTCTTC.

A single count supports this clone. The V call is TRBV30, the J call TRBJ2-7; 8 bases line up with TRBD1. Germline CDR1 and CDR2: GTSNPN and SVGIG (reference sequence). The ends lost 0 bases at V and 2 bases at J; junction bases unmatched: 6. This CDR3 is 15 amino acids long. The CDR3 coding sequence is TGTGCCTGGAGTGTACAGGGGGTTTTCCCCTACGAGCAGTACTTC. Translation gives CAWSVQGVFPYEQYF.

Only a few counts were recorded for this clone. The rearrangement joins TRBV14 to TRBJ2-5; D uncertain. Per germline, CDR1 SGHDN and CDR2 FVKESK. The ends were cut back, 1 base at V and 2 bases at J, with 8 bases in the middle. The CDR3 totals 14 residues. CDR3 sequence (DNA): TGTGCCAGCAGCCAAGGACACGGACAAGAGACCCAGTACTTC. Amino acids: CASSQGHGQETQYF.

Only a few counts were recorded for this clone. The J gene is TRBJ1-3, the V gene TRBV5-6; D uncertain. Trimming pared 2 bases from V and 0 bases from J, leaving 6 bases between. CDR1 and CDR2 (germline): SGHDT, YYEEEE. This CDR3 is 14 amino acids long. The DNA for the CDR3 is TGTGCCAGCAGCTTCCCCGGCTCTGGAAACACCATATATTTT. Protein: CASSFPGSGNTIYF.

The chain combines TRBV30 with TRBJ1-1; D unresolved. The germline V gene encodes CDR1 GTSNPN and CDR2 SVGIG (reference sequence). With 0 bases removed from V and 1 base from J, the gap between germline ends came to 6 bases. The CDR3 consists of 13 residues. The chain's CDR3 is CAWSVARNTEAFF. The CDR3 DNA sequence: TGTGCCTGGAGTGTAGCAAGGAACACTGAAGCTTTCTTT.

This rearrangement joins TRBV7-8 to TRBJ2-7; possible D gene TRBD2, 6 bases. The CDR3 spans 13 residues. V was clipped by 1 base and J by 6 bases, with 10 bases between them. In germline, CDR1 is SGHVS, CDR2 FQNEAQ. CDR3 amino acids: CASSLGLGSEQYF. CDR3 in DNA: TGTGCCAGCAGCTTAGGACTCGGGAGCGAGCAGTACTTC.

V usage is TRBV6-5 and J usage is TRBJ2-5; TRBD1 agrees at 11 bases. Trimming removed 6 bases from V and 4 bases from J; junction bases left unmatched: 4. The CDR3 extends over 14 amino acids. Germline V gene data show CDR1 as MNHEY and CDR2 as SVGAGI. Here the CDR3 reads CASRGDRGVETQYF. The CDR3 region has the DNA TGTGCCAGCAGGGGGGACAGGGGGGTAGAGACCCAGTACTTC.

The rearrangement links TRBV9 to TRBJ1-2, with D possibly TRBD1 on 6 matching bases. CDR1 and CDR2 from the germline V gene are SGDLS and YYNGEE. The CDR3 consists of 14 residues. V was cut by 4 bases and J by 5 bases, with 15 bases left in between. The CDR3 bases are TGTGCCAGCAGCCCCTCCGGGACACTGTATGGCTACACCTTC. It is translated as CASSPSGTLYGYTF.

This chain connects TRBV27 to TRBJ1-1; 8 bases are shared with TRBD1. CDR3 length equals 13 residues. J gave up 7 bases and V 5 bases, and 6 bases lay outside the gene matches. CDR1 MNHEY and CDR2 SMNVEV come from the germline V gene (reference sequence). The CDR3: CASSPTGTGEAFF. CDR3 coding DNA: TGTGCCAGCAGTCCCACCGGGACAGGTGAAGCTTTCTTT.

The sample holds one count of this clone. The gene calls are TRBV11-2 and TRBJ1-5; 7 nucleotides match TRBD1. The CDR3 totals 16 residues. Germline lookup yields CDR1 SGHAT and CDR2 FQNNGV. Trimming took 1 base from V and 7 from J; bases not matched to a gene: 10. The CDR3 is CASSLAGRGQGQPQHF. Here the CDR3 DNA reads TGTGCCAGCAGCTTAGCGGGTAGGGGGCAGGGGCAGCCCCAGCATTTT.

The V gene is TRBV4-1, the J gene TRBJ2-7; D is possibly TRBD1 (6 bases). CDR1 and CDR2 (germline): MGHRA, YSYEKL. The ends were cut back, 2 bases at V and 5 bases at J, with 13 bases in the middle. The CDR3 has 14 amino acids. CDR3: CASSQLGQSNEQYF. CDR3 coding DNA: TGCGCCAGCAGCCAACTAGGACAGAGTAACGAGCAGTACTTC.

The V call is TRBV5-1, the J call TRBJ2-3; possible D gene TRBD2, 5 bases. The ends were cut back, 0 bases at V and 2 bases at J, with 7 bases in the middle. Per germline, CDR1 SGHRS and CDR2 YFSETQ. The CDR3 consists of 14 residues. The CDR3 here is CASSLASLTDTQYF. The CDR3 nucleotides read TGCGCCAGCAGCTTGGCTAGCCTCACAGATACGCAGTATTTT.